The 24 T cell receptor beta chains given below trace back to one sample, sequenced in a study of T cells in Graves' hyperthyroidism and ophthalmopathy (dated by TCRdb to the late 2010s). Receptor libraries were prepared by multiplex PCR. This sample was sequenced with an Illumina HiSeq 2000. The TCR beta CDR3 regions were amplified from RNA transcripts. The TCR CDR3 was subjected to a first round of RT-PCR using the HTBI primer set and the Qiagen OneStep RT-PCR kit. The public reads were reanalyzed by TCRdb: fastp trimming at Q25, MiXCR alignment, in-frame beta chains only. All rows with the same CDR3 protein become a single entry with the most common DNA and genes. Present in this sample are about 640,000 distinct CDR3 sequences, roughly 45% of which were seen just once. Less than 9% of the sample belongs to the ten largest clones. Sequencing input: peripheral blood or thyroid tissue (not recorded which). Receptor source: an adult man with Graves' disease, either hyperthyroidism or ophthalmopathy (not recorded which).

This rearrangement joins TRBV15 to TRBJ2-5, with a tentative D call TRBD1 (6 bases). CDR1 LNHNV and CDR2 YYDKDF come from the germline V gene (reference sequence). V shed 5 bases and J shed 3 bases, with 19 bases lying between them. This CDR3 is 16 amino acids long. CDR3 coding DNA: TGTGCCACCAGCTCGCGTCTCGAGGACAGTGAAGAGACCCAGTACTTC. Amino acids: CATSSRLEDSEETQYF. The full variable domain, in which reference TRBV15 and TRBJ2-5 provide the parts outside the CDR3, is DAMVIQNPRYQVTQFGKPVTLSCSQTLNHNVMYWYQQKSSQAPKLLFHYYDKDFNNEADTPDNFQSRRPNTSFCFLDIRSPGLGDTAMYLCATSSRLEDSEETQYFGPGTRLLVL.

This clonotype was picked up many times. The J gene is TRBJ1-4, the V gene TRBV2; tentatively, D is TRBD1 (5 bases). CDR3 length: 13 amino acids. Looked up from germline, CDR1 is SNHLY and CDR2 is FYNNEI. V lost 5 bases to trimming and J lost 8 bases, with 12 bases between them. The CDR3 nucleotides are TGTGCCAGCAGTCTTCAAGGGGAGGAAAAACTGTTTTTT. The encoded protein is CASSLQGEEKLFF. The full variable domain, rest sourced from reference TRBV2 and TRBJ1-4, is EPEVTQTPSHQVTQMGQEVILRCVPISNHLYFYWYRQILGQKVEFLVSFYNNEISEKSEIFDDQFSVERPDGSNFTLKIRSTKLEDSAMYFCASSLQGEEKLFFGSGTQLSVL.

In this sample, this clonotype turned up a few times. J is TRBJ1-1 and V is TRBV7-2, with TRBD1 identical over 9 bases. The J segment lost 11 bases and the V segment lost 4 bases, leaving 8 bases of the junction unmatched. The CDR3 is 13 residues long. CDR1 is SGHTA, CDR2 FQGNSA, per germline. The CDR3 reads CASSWDRVVMAFF. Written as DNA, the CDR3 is TGTGCCAGCAGCTGGGACAGGGTGGTGATGGCTTTCTTT. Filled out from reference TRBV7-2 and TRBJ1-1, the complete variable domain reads GAGVSQSPSNKVTEKGKDVELRCDPISGHTALYWYRQSLGQGLEFLIYFQGNSAPDKSGLPSDRFSAERTGGSVSTLTIQRTQQEDSAVYLCASSWDRVVMAFFGQGTRLTVV.

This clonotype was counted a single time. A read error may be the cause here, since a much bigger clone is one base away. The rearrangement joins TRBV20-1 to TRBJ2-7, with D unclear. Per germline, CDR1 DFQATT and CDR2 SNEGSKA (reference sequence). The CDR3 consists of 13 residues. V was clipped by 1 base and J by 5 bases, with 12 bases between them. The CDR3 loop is CSARVIGEDEQYF. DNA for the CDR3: TGCAGTGCTAGAGTTATTGGAGAGGACGAGCAGTACTTC.

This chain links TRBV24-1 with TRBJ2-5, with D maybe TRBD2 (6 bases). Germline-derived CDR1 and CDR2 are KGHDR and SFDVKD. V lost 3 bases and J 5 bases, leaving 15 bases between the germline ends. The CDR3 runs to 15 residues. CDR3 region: CATSDVGGEHETQYF. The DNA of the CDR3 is TGTGCCACCAGTGATGTAGGCGGGGAACATGAGACCCAGTACTTC.

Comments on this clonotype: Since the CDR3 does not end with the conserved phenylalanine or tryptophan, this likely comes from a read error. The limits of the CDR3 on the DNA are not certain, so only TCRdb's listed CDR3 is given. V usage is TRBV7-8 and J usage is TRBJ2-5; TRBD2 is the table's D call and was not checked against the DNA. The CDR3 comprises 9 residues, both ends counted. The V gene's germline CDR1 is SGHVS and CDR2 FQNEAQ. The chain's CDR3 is CASRPTLTS.

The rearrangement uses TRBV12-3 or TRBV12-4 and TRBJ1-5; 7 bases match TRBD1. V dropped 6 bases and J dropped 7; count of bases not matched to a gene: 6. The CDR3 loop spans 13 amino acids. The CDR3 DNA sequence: TGTGCCAGCAGACCCACAGGGGAACAGCCCCAGCATTTT. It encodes CASRPTGEQPQHF.

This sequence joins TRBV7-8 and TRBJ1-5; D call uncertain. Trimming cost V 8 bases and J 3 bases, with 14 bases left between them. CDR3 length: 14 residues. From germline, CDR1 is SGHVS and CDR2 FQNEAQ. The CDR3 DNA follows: TGTGCCAGCTCACCAATCAGGACCAATCAGCCCCAGCATTTT. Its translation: CASSPIRTNQPQHF.

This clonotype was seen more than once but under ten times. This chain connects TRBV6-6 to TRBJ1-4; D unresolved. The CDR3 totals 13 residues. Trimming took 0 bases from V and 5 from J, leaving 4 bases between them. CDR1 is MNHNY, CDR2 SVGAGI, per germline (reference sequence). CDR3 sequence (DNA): TGTGCCAGCAGTTACTCGCGGAATGAAAAACTGTTTTTT. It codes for CASSYSRNEKLFF.

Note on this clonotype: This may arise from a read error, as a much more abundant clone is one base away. For the CDR3, the DNA is TGTGCCAGCAGCAACAGGGATCTCTATGACTACACCTTC. Amino acids: CASSNRDLYDYTF. The chain employs TRBV7-2 and TRBJ1-2; perhaps TRBD1 as D (6 bases). CDR1 and CDR2 from the germline V gene are SGHTA and FQGNSA. This CDR3 comprises 13 residues.

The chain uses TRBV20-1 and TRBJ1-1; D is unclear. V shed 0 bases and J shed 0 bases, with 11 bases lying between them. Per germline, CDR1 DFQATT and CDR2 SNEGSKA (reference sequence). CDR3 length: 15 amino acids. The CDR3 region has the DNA TGCAGTGCTAGAGACGACGGTGCCATGAACACTGAAGCTTTCTTT. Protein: CSARDDGAMNTEAFF.

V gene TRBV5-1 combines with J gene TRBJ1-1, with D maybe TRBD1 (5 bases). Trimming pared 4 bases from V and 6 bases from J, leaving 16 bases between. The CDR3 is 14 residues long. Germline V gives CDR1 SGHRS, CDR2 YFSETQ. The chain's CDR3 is CASSPNLGVAEAFF. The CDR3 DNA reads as TGCGCCAGCAGCCCCAACCTAGGGGTCGCTGAAGCTTTCTTT.

This CDR3 is CASSITAGDNQPQHF. For the CDR3, the DNA is TGTGCCAGTAGTATTACGGCGGGGGACAATCAGCCCCAGCATTTT. The chain is built from TRBV19 and TRBJ1-5; D might be TRBD1 (5 bases). With 3 bases removed from V and 3 bases from J, the gap between germline ends came to 12 bases. Germline lookup yields CDR1 LNHDA and CDR2 SQIVND (reference sequence). CDR3 length: 15 amino acids.

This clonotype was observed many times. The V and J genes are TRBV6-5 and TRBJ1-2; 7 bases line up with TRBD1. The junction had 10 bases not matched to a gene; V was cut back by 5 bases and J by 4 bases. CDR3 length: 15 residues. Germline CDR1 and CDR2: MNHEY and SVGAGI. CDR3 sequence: CASSISTGTAYGYTF. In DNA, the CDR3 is TGTGCCAGCAGTATATCGACAGGGACCGCCTATGGCTACACCTTC.

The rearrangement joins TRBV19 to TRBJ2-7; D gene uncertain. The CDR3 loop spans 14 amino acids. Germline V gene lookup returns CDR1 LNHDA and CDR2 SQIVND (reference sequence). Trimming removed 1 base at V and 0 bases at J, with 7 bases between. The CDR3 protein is CASSIGWASYEQYF. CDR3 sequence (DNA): TGTGCCAGTAGTATAGGGTGGGCCTCCTACGAGCAGTACTTC.

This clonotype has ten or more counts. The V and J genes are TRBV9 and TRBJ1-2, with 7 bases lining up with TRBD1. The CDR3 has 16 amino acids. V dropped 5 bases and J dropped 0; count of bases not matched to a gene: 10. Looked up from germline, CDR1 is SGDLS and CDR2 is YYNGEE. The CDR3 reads CASSRDSAISNYGYTF. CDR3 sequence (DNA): TGTGCCAGCAGTCGGGACAGTGCTATTTCTAACTATGGCTACACCTTC.

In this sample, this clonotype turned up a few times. The CDR3 nucleotides are TGCGCCAGCAGCCGAATCGTATCCACTGAAGCTTTCTTT. Translated, it gives CASSRIVSTEAFF. The rearrangement links TRBV5-1 to TRBJ1-1; D is undetermined. This CDR3 contains 13 residues. V lost 4 bases to trimming and J lost 4 bases, with 11 bases between them. Germline values: CDR1 SGHRS, CDR2 YFSETQ.

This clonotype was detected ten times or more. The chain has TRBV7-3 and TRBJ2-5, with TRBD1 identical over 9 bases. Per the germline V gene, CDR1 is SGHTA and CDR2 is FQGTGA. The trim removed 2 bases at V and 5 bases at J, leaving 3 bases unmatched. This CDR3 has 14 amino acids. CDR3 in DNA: TGTGCCAGCAGCTTATCGACAGGGGGGGAGACCCAGTACTTC. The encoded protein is CASSLSTGGETQYF. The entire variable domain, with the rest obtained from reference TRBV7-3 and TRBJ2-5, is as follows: GAGVSQTPSNKVTEKGKYVELRCDPISGHTALYWYRQSLGQGPEFLIYFQGTGAADDSGLPNDRFFAVRPEGSVSTLKIQRTERGDSAVYLCASSLSTGGETQYFGPGTRLLVL.

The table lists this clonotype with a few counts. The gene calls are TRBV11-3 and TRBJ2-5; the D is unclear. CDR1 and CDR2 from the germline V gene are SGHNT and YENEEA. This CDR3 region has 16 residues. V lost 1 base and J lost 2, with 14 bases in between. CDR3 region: CASSLGVSTYQETQYF. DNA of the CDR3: TGTGCCAGCAGCTTAGGTGTGTCGACGTATCAAGAGACCCAGTACTTC.

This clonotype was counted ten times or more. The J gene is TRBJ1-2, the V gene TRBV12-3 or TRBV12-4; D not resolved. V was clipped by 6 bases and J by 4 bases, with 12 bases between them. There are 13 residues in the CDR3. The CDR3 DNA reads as TGTGCCAGCAGCTCCTTACAACTCTATGGCTACACCTTC. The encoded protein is CASSSLQLYGYTF.

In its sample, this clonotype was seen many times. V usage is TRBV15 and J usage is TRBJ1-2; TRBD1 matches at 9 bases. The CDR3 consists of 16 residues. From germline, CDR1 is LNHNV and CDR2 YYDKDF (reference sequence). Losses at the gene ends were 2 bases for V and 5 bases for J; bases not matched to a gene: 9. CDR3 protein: CATSRSPGQGRYGYTF. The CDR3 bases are TGTGCCACCAGCAGATCGCCGGGACAGGGTAGATATGGCTACACCTTC.

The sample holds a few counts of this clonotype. The CDR3 coding sequence is TGTGCCAGCAGTGAGGAGGCAGGACCGGGGGATCAGCCCCAGCATTTT. Residues: CASSEEAGPGDQPQHF. The chain has TRBV6-6 and TRBJ1-5, with TRBD1 as a possible D gene (5 bases). The CDR3 runs to 16 residues. The germline gives CDR1 MNHNY, CDR2 SVGAGI (reference sequence). V gave up 5 bases and J gave up 5 bases, with 19 bases separating them.

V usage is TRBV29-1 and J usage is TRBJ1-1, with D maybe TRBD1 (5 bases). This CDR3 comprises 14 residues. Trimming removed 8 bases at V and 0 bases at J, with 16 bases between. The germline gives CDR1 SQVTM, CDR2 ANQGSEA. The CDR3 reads CSLAWATVNTEAFF. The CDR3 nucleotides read TGCAGCTTGGCTTGGGCGACAGTGAACACTGAAGCTTTCTTT.

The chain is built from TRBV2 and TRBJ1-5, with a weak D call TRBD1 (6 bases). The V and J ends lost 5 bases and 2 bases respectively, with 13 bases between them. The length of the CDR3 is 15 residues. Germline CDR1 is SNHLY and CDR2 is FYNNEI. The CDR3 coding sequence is TGTGCCAGCAGTTACGCCGGGACACGCAATCAGCCCCAGCATTTT. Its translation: CASSYAGTRNQPQHF.